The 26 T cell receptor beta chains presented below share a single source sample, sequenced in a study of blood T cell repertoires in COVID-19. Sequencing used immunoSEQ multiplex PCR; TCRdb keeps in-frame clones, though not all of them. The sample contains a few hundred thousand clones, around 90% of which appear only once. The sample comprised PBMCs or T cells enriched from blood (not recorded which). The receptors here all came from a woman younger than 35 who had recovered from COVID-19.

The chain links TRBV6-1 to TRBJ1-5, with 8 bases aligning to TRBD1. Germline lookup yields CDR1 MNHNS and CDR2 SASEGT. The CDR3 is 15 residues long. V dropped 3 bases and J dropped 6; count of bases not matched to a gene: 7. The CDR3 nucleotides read TGTGCCAGCAGTGAGGGGCAGGGGGCGCGTCAGCCCCAGCATTTT. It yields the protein CASSEGQGARQPQHF.

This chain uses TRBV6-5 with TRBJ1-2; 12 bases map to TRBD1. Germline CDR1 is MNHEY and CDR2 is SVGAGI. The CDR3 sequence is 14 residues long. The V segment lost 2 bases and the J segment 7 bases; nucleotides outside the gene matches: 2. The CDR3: CASSYAGQGAGYTF. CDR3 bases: TGTGCCAGCAGTTACGCGGGACAGGGGGCTGGCTACACCTTC.

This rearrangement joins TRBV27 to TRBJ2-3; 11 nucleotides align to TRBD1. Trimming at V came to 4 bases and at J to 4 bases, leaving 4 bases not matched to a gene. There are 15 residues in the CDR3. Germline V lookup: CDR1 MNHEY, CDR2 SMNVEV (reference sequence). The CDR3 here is CASSWRTGGADTQYF. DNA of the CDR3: TGTGCCAGCAGTTGGAGGACAGGGGGCGCAGATACGCAGTATTTT.

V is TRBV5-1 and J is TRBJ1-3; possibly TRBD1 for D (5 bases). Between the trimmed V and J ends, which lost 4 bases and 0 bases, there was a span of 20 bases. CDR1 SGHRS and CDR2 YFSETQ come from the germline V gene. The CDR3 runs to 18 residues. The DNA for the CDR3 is TGCGCCAGCAGCCCCGGCCCCGAGACAGCTTTCTCTGGAAACACCATATATTTT. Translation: CASSPGPETAFSGNTIYF.

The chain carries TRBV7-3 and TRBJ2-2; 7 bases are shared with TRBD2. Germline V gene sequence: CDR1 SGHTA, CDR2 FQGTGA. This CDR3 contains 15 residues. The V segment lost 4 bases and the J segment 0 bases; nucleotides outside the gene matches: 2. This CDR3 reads CASSSSGTNTGELFF. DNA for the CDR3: TGTGCCAGCAGCTCTAGCGGTACGAACACCGGGGAGCTGTTTTTT.

The CDR3 region has the DNA TGTGCCAGCAGTTTATTTGGGGACAGGGGCTACAATGAGCAGTTCTTC. Protein: CASSLFGDRGYNEQFF. The chain combines TRBV27 with TRBJ2-1; 10 bases fit TRBD1. Trimming removed 1 base from V and 3 bases from J; junction bases left unmatched: 3. This CDR3 region has 16 residues. Germline V gene sequence: CDR1 MNHEY, CDR2 SMNVEV (reference sequence).

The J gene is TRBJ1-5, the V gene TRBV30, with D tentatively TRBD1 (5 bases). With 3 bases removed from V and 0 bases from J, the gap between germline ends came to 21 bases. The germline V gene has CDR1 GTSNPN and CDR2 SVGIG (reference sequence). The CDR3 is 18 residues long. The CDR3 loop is CAWRGRGGTIYSNQPQHF. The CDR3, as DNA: TGTGCCTGGAGAGGTCGAGGAGGGACCATCTATAGCAATCAGCCCCAGCATTTT.

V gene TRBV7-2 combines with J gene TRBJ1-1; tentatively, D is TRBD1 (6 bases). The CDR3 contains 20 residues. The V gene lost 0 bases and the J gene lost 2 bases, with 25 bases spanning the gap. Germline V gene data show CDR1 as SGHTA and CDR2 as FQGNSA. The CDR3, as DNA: TGTGCCAGCAGCTTAGCACCGCTTATGAATAGACTACAGGGAAACACTGAAGCTTTCTTT. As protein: CASSLAPLMNRLQGNTEAFF.

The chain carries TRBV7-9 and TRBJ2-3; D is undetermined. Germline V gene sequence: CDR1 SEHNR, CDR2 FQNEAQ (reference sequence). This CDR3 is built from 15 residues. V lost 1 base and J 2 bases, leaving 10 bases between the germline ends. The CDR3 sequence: CASSLDREFTDTQYF. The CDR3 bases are TGTGCCAGCAGCTTAGACAGAGAGTTCACAGATACGCAGTATTTT.

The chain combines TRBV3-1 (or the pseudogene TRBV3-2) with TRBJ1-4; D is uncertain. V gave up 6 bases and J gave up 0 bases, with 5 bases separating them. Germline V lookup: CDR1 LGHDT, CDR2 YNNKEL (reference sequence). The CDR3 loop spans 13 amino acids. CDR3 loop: CASRAATNEKLFF. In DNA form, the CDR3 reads TGTGCCAGCAGGGCTGCAACTAATGAAAAACTGTTTTTT.

CDR3 sequence: CASSSIRDSSYNEQFF. DNA of the CDR3: TGTGCCAGCAGCTCGATCCGGGACAGCTCCTACAATGAGCAGTTCTTC. This sequence joins TRBV11-3 and TRBJ2-1, with 7 nucleotides matching TRBD1. The length of the CDR3 is 16 residues. The V gene end was trimmed by 4 bases and the J gene end by 0 bases; junction bases not matched to a gene: 6. CDR1 and CDR2 (germline): SGHNT, YENEEA.

CDR3 region: CASSYRTGSGNTIYF. The CDR3 DNA sequence: TGTGCCAGCAGCTACAGGACAGGGTCTGGAAACACCATATATTTT. The chain uses TRBV7-2 and TRBJ1-3; TRBD1 matches at 8 bases. This CDR3 region has 15 residues. Trimming at V came to 4 bases and at J to 1 base, leaving 3 bases not matched to a gene. Germline values: CDR1 SGHTA, CDR2 FQGNSA.

The CDR3, as DNA: TGTGCCAGCAGCGAGGGACAGGGTGTGGAGACCCAGTACTTC. This codes for CASSEGQGVETQYF. The chain employs TRBV7-3 and TRBJ2-5, with 9 bases aligning to TRBD1. Germline lookup yields CDR1 SGHTA and CDR2 FQGTGA. The CDR3 loop spans 14 amino acids. The J segment lost 5 bases and the V segment lost 5 bases, leaving 6 bases of the junction unmatched.

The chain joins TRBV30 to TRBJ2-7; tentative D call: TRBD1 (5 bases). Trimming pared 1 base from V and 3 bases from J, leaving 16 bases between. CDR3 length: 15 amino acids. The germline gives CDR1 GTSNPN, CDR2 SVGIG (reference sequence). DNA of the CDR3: TGTGCCTGGAGTGCCCCGGACACTATTATCTACGAGCAGTACTTC. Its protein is CAWSAPDTIIYEQYF.

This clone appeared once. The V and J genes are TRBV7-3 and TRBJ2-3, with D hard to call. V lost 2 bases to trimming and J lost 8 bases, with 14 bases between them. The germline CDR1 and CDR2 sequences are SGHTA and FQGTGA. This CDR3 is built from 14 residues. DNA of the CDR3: TGTGCCAGCAGCTTAGAATCCGAGTCTGGTACGCAGTATTTT. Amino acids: CASSLESESGTQYF.

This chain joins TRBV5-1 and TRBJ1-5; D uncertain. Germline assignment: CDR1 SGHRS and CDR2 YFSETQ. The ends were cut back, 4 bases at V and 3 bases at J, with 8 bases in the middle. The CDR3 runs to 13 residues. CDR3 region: CASSTDYNQPQHF. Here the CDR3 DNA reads TGCGCCAGCAGCACCGACTACAATCAGCCCCAGCATTTT.

CDR3 DNA: TGTGCCAGCAGCTTGGGGGGAGTGGCTGAAGCTTTCTTT. Its translation is CASSLGGVAEAFF. The chain has TRBV5-6 and TRBJ1-1; D call uncertain. The V and J ends lost 0 bases and 6 bases respectively, with 9 bases between them. This CDR3 is built from 13 residues. Germline-derived CDR1 and CDR2 are SGHDT and YYEEEE.

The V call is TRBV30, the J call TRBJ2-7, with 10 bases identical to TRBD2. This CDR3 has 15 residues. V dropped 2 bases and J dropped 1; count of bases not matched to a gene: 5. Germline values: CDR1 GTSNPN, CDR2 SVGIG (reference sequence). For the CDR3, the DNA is TGTGCCTGGAGTACGGGGACTAGCGAGTCCTACGAGCAGTACTTC. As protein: CAWSTGTSESYEQYF.

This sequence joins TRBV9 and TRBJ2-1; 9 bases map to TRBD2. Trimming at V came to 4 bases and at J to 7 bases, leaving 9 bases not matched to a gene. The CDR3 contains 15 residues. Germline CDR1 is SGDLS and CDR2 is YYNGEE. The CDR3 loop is CASSISSGEGNEQFF. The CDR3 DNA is TGTGCCAGCAGCATTTCTAGCGGGGAAGGGAATGAGCAGTTCTTC.

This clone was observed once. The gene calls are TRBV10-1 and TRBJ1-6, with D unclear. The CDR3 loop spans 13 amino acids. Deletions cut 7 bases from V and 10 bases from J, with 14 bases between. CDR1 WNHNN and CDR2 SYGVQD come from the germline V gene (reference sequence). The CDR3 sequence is CASKGTRGSPLHF. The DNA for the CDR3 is TGCGCCAGCAAGGGTACCCGCGGGTCACCCCTCCACTTT.

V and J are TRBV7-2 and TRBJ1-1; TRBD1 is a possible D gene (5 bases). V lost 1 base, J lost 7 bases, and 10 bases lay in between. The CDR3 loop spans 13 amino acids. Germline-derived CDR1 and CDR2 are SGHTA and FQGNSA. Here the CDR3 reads CASSLGSGFEAFF. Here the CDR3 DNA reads TGTGCCAGCAGCTTAGGTTCAGGGTTTGAAGCTTTCTTT.

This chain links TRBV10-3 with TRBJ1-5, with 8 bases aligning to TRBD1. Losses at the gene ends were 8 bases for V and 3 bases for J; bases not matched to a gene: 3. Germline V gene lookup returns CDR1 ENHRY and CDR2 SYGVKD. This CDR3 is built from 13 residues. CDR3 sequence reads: CAIGQGANQPQHF. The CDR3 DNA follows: TGTGCCATCGGACAGGGCGCCAATCAGCCCCAGCATTTT.

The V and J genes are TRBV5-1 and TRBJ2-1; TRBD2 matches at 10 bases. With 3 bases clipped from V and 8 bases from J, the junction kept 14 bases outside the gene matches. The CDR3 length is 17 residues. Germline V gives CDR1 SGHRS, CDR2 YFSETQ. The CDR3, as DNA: TGCGCCAGCAGCTCGCAAGGGAGCGGGGGGGCATCGGATGAGCAGTTCTTC. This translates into CASSSQGSGGASDEQFF.

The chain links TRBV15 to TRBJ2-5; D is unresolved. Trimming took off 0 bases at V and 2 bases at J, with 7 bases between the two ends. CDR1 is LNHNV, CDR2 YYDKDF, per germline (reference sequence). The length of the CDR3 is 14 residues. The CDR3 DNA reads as TGTGCCACCAGCAGAGATTACCTACAAGAGACCCAGTACTTC. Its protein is CATSRDYLQETQYF.

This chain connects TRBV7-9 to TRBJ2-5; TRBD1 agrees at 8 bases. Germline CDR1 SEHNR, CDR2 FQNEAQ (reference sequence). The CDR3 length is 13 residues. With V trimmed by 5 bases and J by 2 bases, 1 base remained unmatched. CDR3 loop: CASSHRGQETQYF. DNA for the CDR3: TGTGCCAGCAGCCACAGGGGGCAAGAGACCCAGTACTTC.

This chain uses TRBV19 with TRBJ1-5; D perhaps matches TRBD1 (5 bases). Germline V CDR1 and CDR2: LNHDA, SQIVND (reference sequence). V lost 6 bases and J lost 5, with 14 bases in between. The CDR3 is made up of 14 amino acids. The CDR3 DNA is TGTGCCAGTAGAATTACAGGTTTCGATCAGCCCCAGCATTTT. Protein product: CASRITGFDQPQHF.